Within the sample, the clone carrying this T cell receptor beta chain is medium-sized. Its target is unknown. Germline assignment: CDR1 MDHEN and CDR2 SYDVKM. This CDR3 contains 15 residues. After removal of 6 bases from V and 3 bases from J, the junction contained 11 bases not matched to a gene. The authors' processing: The study's classifier, a distant-metastasis tool for papillary thyroid cancer, was built using CDR3 differences across clinicopathological groups. TCRdb re-called the PCR reads through MiXCR. These V and J calls rely on TCRdb rather than the paper's analysis. The data hold about 12,000 clones, with roughly 21% observed a single time. Thyroid surgery took place with no prior treatment in any patient. The data stem from a study of metastatic and nonmetastatic thyroid tumors. Study-wide background: Repertoire data that came from the blood and tumor or nodule tissue of malignant and benign thyroid patients were compared. General observations from the study: Patients with malignant thyroid tumors reportedly had significantly higher TCR beta diversity than those with benign nodules, in blood and tumor.

The sample taken for sequencing was adjacent normal tissue. The genes are TRBV28 and TRBJ2-7; TRBD2 matches at 7 bases. The source of this sequence is a female donor with papillary thyroid cancer or a benign thyroid nodule (not recorded which). Some clones in this sample may be carry-over from other donors' samples. The CDR3 nucleotides are TGTGCCAGCAGACCGGGCGGGGGAGAGCGCTACGAGCAGTACTTC. It translates to CASRPGGGERYEQYF.